The 28 T cell receptor beta chains in this list originate from one sample, sequenced in a study of vaccination effects on CD4 cells after COVID-19. These receptors lack a known antigen. Before sequencing took place, the ViraFEST assay used viral peptide pools to expand antigen-specific CD4+ T cells. Cells that had been cultured for less than eleven days were the source of isolated CD4+ T cells. This person caught SARS-CoV-2 sometime from March to December 2020, and PCR testing confirmed the infection. The protocol was immunoSEQ multiplex PCR, while the TCRdb copy is restricted to in-frame clones and leaves out a portion. The table lists 26,000 or so clones, around 78% of them singletons. Sequenced here: CD4+ T cells from PBMCs cultured with HCoV-NL63 spike peptides, sampled before COVID-19 vaccination. The receptors derive from a human donor who had a prior SARS-CoV-2 infection.

The rearrangement uses TRBV24-1 and TRBJ2-5; D not certain. V was cut by 3 bases and J by 6 bases, with 16 bases left in between. The CDR3 sequence is 15 residues long. Looked up from germline, CDR1 is KGHDR and CDR2 is SFDVKD. This CDR3 reads CATSDPSDFAQTQYF. The CDR3 nucleotides read TGTGCCACCAGTGATCCGTCCGACTTTGCGCAGACCCAGTACTTC.

This clone was counted a single time. V and J are TRBV10-3 and TRBJ2-3; TRBD2 might be the D (5 bases). The V end was cut by 4 bases, the J end by 6 bases, with 14 bases between. Germline CDR1 and CDR2: ENHRY and SYGVKD. The CDR3 covers 14 residues. This CDR3 is CAISALTTGDTQYF. The CDR3, as DNA: TGTGCCATCAGTGCCTTGACCACGGGGGATACGCAGTATTTT.

The V and J genes are TRBV20-1 and TRBJ2-1; no reliable D call. Per the germline V gene, CDR1 is DFQATT and CDR2 is SNEGSKA (reference sequence). This CDR3 comprises 11 residues. V was shortened by 0 bases and J by 4 bases, with 1 base between the two germline ends. The CDR3 loop reads CSAREYNEQFF. Here the CDR3 DNA reads TGCAGTGCTAGAGAATACAATGAGCAGTTCTTC.

The chain links TRBV5-1 to TRBJ2-7, with D tentatively TRBD2 (6 bases). The CDR3 consists of 13 residues. CDR1 is SGHRS, CDR2 YFSETQ, per germline. With 4 bases removed from V and 3 bases from J, the gap between germline ends came to 11 bases. The CDR3 region is CASSTGTFYEQYF. The CDR3 DNA sequence: TGCGCCAGCAGCACCGGGACTTTCTACGAGCAGTACTTC. Looking up the rest from reference TRBV5-1 and TRBJ2-7 gives the full variable domain: KAGVTQTPRYLIKTRGQQVTLSCSPISGHRSVSWYQQTPGQGLQFLFEYFSETQRNKGNFPGRFSGRQFSNSRSEMNVSTLELGDSALYLCASSTGTFYEQYFGPGTRLTVT.

The CDR3 protein is CASSLVPLGQGPDTQYF. CDR3 coding DNA: TGTGCCAGCAGCTTAGTCCCCCTCGGGCAGGGGCCAGATACGCAGTATTTT. This rearrangement joins TRBV11-3 to TRBJ2-3; D possibly corresponds to TRBD1 (6 bases). Germline CDR1 SGHNT, CDR2 YENEEA. Trimming removed 1 base at V and 4 bases at J, with 18 bases between. This CDR3 region has 17 residues.

The CDR3 nucleotides read TGCGCCAGCAGCCAAGTTGATAGGGGCTTGGCAGATACGCAGTATTTT. Protein product: CASSQVDRGLADTQYF. The chain uses TRBV4-1 and TRBJ2-3, with D possibly TRBD1 on 5 matching bases. V lost 1 base and J lost 4, with 15 bases in between. This CDR3 is 16 amino acids long. CDR1 is MGHRA and CDR2 is YSYEKL in the germline V gene.

The rearrangement uses TRBV19 and TRBJ2-7; D unclear. The CDR3 length is 14 residues. V lost 0 bases, J lost 6 bases, and 12 bases lay in between. Germline lookup yields CDR1 LNHDA and CDR2 SQIVND (reference sequence). CDR3 DNA: TGTGCCAGTAGTATAGAGGCCCGGGCCATCGAGCAGTACTTC. Its protein is CASSIEARAIEQYF.

V is TRBV7-2 and J is TRBJ1-2; D remains ambiguous. Trimming took off 5 bases at V and 3 bases at J, with 10 bases between the two ends. Germline V gene lookup returns CDR1 SGHTA and CDR2 FQGNSA. The CDR3 is 13 residues long. CDR3: CASSPTPYYGYTF. The CDR3, as DNA: TGTGCCAGCAGCCCGACACCCTACTATGGCTACACCTTC.

The chain carries TRBV7-2 and TRBJ2-1; 9 bases map to TRBD1. Germline V gene sequence: CDR1 SGHTA, CDR2 FQGNSA. V gave up 4 bases and J gave up 7 bases; unmatched junction bases: 14. The CDR3 runs to 17 residues. This chain's CDR3 is CASSSSLLPGQGNEQFF. DNA for the CDR3: TGTGCCAGCAGCTCCTCCCTCCTCCCGGGACAGGGTAATGAGCAGTTCTTC.

This clone is a singleton in its sample. J is TRBJ2-7 and V is TRBV14, with 8 bases matching TRBD1. There are 15 residues in the CDR3. V was pared by 1 base and J by 2 bases, with 4 bases of the junction left unmatched. Germline CDR1 SGHDN, CDR2 FVKESK. The CDR3 DNA reads TGTGCCAGCAGCCAAGGTCAACAGGGGGCCTACGAGCAGTACTTC. Its translation: CASSQGQQGAYEQYF.

The rearrangement links TRBV5-1 to TRBJ1-1; no clear D gene. V was cut by 0 bases and J by 1 base, with 10 bases left in between. The germline CDR1 and CDR2 sequences are SGHRS and YFSETQ. This CDR3 region has 15 residues. The CDR3 coding sequence is TGCGCCAGCAGCTTGGGGGCAGGTGAGAACACTGAAGCTTTCTTT. It is translated as CASSLGAGENTEAFF. Full variable domain (rest looked up from reference TRBV5-1 and TRBJ1-1): KAGVTQTPRYLIKTRGQQVTLSCSPISGHRSVSWYQQTPGQGLQFLFEYFSETQRNKGNFPGRFSGRQFSNSRSEMNVSTLELGDSALYLCASSLGAGENTEAFFGQGTRLTVV.

The chain carries TRBV5-5 and TRBJ1-2; 8 positions agree with TRBD1. The CDR3 length is 18 residues. The ends lost 3 bases at V and 2 bases at J; junction bases unmatched: 15. Looked up from germline, CDR1 is SGHKS and CDR2 is YYEKEE (reference sequence). CDR3 DNA sequence: TGTGCCAGCAGCTCGGTAATGTTGGACAGGGATCCGAACTATGGCTACACCTTC. Protein sequence: CASSSVMLDRDPNYGYTF.

The chain couples TRBV7-2 to TRBJ2-3; D is ambiguous. Germline V lookup: CDR1 SGHTA, CDR2 FQGNSA. The V gene lost 5 bases and the J gene lost 1 base, with 19 bases spanning the gap. The CDR3 runs to 17 residues. Written as DNA, the CDR3 is TGTGCCAGCAGCCCCCGGCCGGGTGGCGCGCGCACAGATACGCAGTATTTT. Translating it yields CASSPRPGGARTDTQYF.

The V call is TRBV5-1, the J call TRBJ2-7, with D possibly being TRBD2 (6 bases). The germline V and J ends were trimmed by 0 bases and 1 base, with 14 bases remaining between them. The CDR3 contains 16 residues. The germline V gene has CDR1 SGHRS and CDR2 YFSETQ. The CDR3 loop is CASSLGFLALSYEQYF. In DNA, the CDR3 is TGCGCCAGCAGCTTGGGTTTCCTAGCGCTATCCTACGAGCAGTACTTC.

J is TRBJ2-4 and V is TRBV4-2, with D uncertain. CDR3 length: 16 residues. The V gene lost 0 bases and the J gene lost 8 bases, with 17 bases spanning the gap. Germline CDR1 is LGHNA and CDR2 is YNFKEQ. CDR3 DNA sequence: TGTGCCAGCAGCCAAGATTTAGTAGGGTATTGGGACATTCAGTACTTC. Residues: CASSQDLVGYWDIQYF.

The chain uses TRBV15 and TRBJ2-3; TRBD2 matches 14 bases. Germline V gives CDR1 LNHNV, CDR2 YYDKDF (reference sequence). Unmatched junction bases numbered 9, after V lost 3 bases and J lost 4 bases. This CDR3 region has 18 residues. The CDR3 spells CATSRGTSGGDWADTQYF. The CDR3 bases are TGTGCCACCAGCAGGGGGACTAGCGGGGGCGACTGGGCAGATACGCAGTATTTT.

The chain recombines TRBV6-6 with TRBJ2-7, with 8 bases matching TRBD2. The CDR3 sequence is 15 residues long. Germline loops: CDR1 MNHNY, CDR2 SVGAGI (reference sequence). The J segment lost 2 bases and the V segment lost 7 bases, leaving 10 bases of the junction unmatched. CDR3 region: CASTRGPGGTYEQYF. For the CDR3, the DNA is TGTGCCAGCACTCGAGGTCCGGGGGGGACCTACGAGCAGTACTTC.

The chain recombines TRBV7-9 with TRBJ1-6; 9 nucleotides align to TRBD1. After removal of 6 bases from V and 0 bases from J, the junction contained 3 bases not matched to a gene. The CDR3 spans 16 residues. Germline loops: CDR1 SEHNR, CDR2 FQNEAQ (reference sequence). The CDR3 nucleotides are TGTGCCAGCAGTGGACAGGGGTCCTCCTATAATTCACCCCTCCACTTT. Translated, it gives CASSGQGSSYNSPLHF.

This clone was detected only once. The chain uses TRBV6-5 and TRBJ2-1, with 9 positions matching TRBD1. The V gene end was trimmed by 4 bases and the J gene end by 13 bases; junction bases not matched to a gene: 5. Germline loops: CDR1 MNHEY, CDR2 SVGAGI. This CDR3 is built from 12 residues. CDR3 coding DNA: TGTGCCAGCAGTTCCACAGGGGGCACTCAGTTCTTC. Translation gives CASSSTGGTQFF.

This chain uses TRBV6-1 with TRBJ1-1; D not certain. Looked up from germline, CDR1 is MNHNS and CDR2 is SASEGT. The CDR3 totals 15 residues. The germline V and J ends were trimmed by 5 bases and 0 bases, with 13 bases remaining between them. This chain's CDR3 is CASSPVQKLNTEAFF. The CDR3 DNA follows: TGTGCCAGCAGTCCCGTTCAAAAATTGAACACTGAAGCTTTCTTT.

This clone was counted once. V usage is TRBV2 and J usage is TRBJ1-4; tentative D call: TRBD1 (5 bases). The germline CDR1 and CDR2 sequences are SNHLY and FYNNEI. The CDR3 totals 14 residues. Trimming left V 3 bases short and J 8 bases short, with 13 bases between. The CDR3 coding sequence is TGTGCCAGCAGTGATACCGGGGGTAGGGAAAAACTGTTTTTT. Protein sequence: CASSDTGGREKLFF.

With respect to this clone: Germline is not matched at one junction end, which may reflect a read error. The chain links TRBV12-3 or TRBV12-4 to TRBJ1-1, with 8 bases that match TRBD1. The CDR3 extends over 12 amino acids. The CDR3 DNA reads as TGTGCCAGCAGTTCGGGGACAGGTCGGAAGGGGTTT. Translating it yields CASSSGTGRKGF.

The rearrangement links TRBV27 to TRBJ1-4; TRBD1 agrees at 7 bases. V lost 6 bases and J lost 5; bases outside the gene matches: 9. CDR1 is MNHEY, CDR2 SMNVEV, per germline (reference sequence). CDR3 length: 15 residues. CDR3: CASRPLDRRNEKLFF. As DNA, the CDR3 is TGTGCCAGCAGACCATTGGACAGGCGAAATGAAAAACTGTTTTTT. Full variable domain (outside the CDR3, taken from reference TRBV27 and TRBJ1-4): EAQVTQNPRYLITVTGKKLTVTCSQNMNHEYMSWYRQDPGLGLRQIYYSMNVEVTDKGDVPEGYKVSRKEKRNFPLILESPSPNQTSLYFCASRPLDRRNEKLFFGSGTQLSVL.

V and J are TRBV2 and TRBJ2-3; 8 bases are a match to TRBD1. CDR3 length: 14 residues. With V trimmed by 4 bases and J by 5 bases, 5 bases remained unmatched. Germline V lookup: CDR1 SNHLY, CDR2 FYNNEI. DNA for the CDR3: TGTGCCAGCAGTGCCAGGGGGCGCCAAGATACGCAGTATTTT. Protein product: CASSARGRQDTQYF.

The V and J genes are TRBV7-2 and TRBJ1-1; TRBD1 is a possible D gene (5 bases). Germline-derived CDR1 and CDR2 are SGHTA and FQGNSA. This CDR3 has 13 amino acids. The germline V and J ends were trimmed by 1 base and 7 bases, with 10 bases remaining between them. CDR3 residues: CASSLVRDGEAFF. The DNA of the CDR3 is TGTGCCAGCAGCTTAGTTCGGGACGGTGAAGCTTTCTTT.

Only one count was recorded for this clone. This sequence joins TRBV15 and TRBJ2-1; 7 bases line up with TRBD2. The germline CDR1 and CDR2 sequences are LNHNV and YYDKDF (reference sequence). V gave up 5 bases and J gave up 4 bases; unmatched junction bases: 5. The CDR3 extends over 14 amino acids. CDR3 sequence reads: CATSSGGGYNEQFF. The CDR3 DNA reads as TGTGCCACCAGCTCCGGCGGGGGATACAATGAGCAGTTCTTC.

The chain employs TRBV2 and TRBJ1-1; 9 bases map to TRBD1. There are 13 residues in the CDR3. Germline V gene sequence: CDR1 SNHLY, CDR2 FYNNEI. Unmatched junction bases numbered 5, after V lost 6 bases and J lost 6 bases. CDR3 region: CASRGQGTPEAFF. As DNA, the CDR3 is TGTGCCAGCAGGGGACAGGGTACACCTGAAGCTTTCTTT.

This chain links TRBV5-1 with TRBJ1-1; no reliable D call. Between the trimmed V and J ends, which lost 7 bases and 1 base, there was a span of 14 bases. The CDR3 is 14 residues long. Germline V lookup: CDR1 SGHRS, CDR2 YFSETQ. The CDR3: CASGPIVSNTEAFF. The CDR3 region has the DNA TGCGCCAGCGGCCCCATAGTATCGAACACTGAAGCTTTCTTT.